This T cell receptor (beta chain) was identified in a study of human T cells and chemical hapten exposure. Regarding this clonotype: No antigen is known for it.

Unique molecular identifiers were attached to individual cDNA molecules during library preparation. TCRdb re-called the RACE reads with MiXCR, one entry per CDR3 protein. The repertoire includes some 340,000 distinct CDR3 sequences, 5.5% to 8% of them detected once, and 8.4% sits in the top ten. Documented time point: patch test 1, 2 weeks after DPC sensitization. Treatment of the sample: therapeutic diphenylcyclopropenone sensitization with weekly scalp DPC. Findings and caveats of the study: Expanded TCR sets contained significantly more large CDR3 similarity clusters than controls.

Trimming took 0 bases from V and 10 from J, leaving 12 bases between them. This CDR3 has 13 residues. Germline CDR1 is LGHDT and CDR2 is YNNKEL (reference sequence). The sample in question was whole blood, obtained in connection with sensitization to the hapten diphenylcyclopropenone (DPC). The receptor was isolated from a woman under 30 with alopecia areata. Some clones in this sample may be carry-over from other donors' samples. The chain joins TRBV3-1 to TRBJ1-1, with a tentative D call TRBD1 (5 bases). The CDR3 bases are TGTGCCAGCAGCCAAGATAGTGGGACGGCAGCTTTCTTT. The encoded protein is CASSQDSGTAAFF.